This T cell receptor (beta chain) was sequenced in a study of sequential checkpoint blockade in melanoma. Treatment: randomized to nivolumab then ipilimumab (arm A) or the reverse (arm B). The method was immunoSEQ multiplex PCR; TCRdb's version includes in-frame clones alone and lacks a portion of them. The sample comprises fewer than 3,500 clones, roughly 18% of which are singletons, and 20% to 30% rests with the top ten. Germline V CDR1 and CDR2: SGHDN, FVKESK. V shed 4 bases and J shed 0 bases, with 9 bases lying between them. CDR3 size: 15 residues. The sample holds a few counts of this clone. The chain couples TRBV14 to TRBJ2-2; D is unresolved. The receptor was isolated from a human donor with melanoma. Here the sequenced sample was tumor tissue (inferred from file names), taken from a patient given nivolumab and ipilimumab in sequence. The CDR3: CASSPTAANTGELFF. CDR3 sequence (DNA): TGTGCCAGCAGCCCGACGGCCGCGAACACCGGGGAGCTGTTTTTT.